This section outlines one TCR beta chain sequence together with its context. No antigen is known for it. The sample holds no much larger clone one base away, and base qualities are not on file. Different DNA sequences within this sample yield the same CDR3. This specimen comes from a study of shared clonotypes between healthy human individuals (dated by TCRdb to the early 2020s). In terms of the full investigation: The cohort included three men and a couple of women between 18 and 49 years of age. Leukapheresis yielded between about 0.9 and 9.5 billion PBMCs per donor. To increase sequencing depth and limit assay-specific biases, TCR repertoire library preparation and sequencing were carried out by different laboratories using diverse techniques. Blood TCR repertoires of a handful of healthy adults were deeply sequenced to estimate repertoire size and the extent of clonotype sharing between individuals.

On the study overall, not on this receptor specifically: Sampling was restricted to blood, and TCR repertoires in tissue are likely to differ from TCR repertoires in blood. The small number of donors limited the genetic and exposure-history diversity represented. Pairwise subsampling led to the expectation that sequencing depth would affect the degree of clonotype sharing among donors.

The V and J ends are trimmed by 0 bases and 4 bases, leaving 10 bases between them. The germline V gene specifies SGHRS as CDR1 and YFSETQ as CDR2. The CDR3 runs 14 residues from the cysteine to the phenylalanine. Left in the record is the CDR3 DNA by itself, 42 bases read in frame from the first base. TCR CDR3 regions were amplified from genomic DNA by multiplex PCR using the deep immunoSEQ assay. Genomic DNA extracted from each cell subset was distributed evenly over all wells of several immunoSEQ 96-well plates, and each plate served as one replicate. For unsorted PBMC, about 300 ng genomic DNA, equal to tens of thousands of T cell genomes, was loaded into each replicate PCR. Unsorted PBMC genomic DNA was sequenced across ten immunoSEQ deep assay plates. Purified libraries were quantified with a Qubit 3.0 fluorometer, sized on a Bioanalyzer 2100, and re-quantified with the KAPA Library Quantification kit. A separate single-read 150-cycle Illumina NextSeq 550 flow cell was used to sequence each immunoSEQ 96-well plate. In the original analysis: Because the immunoSEQ output held only junctional sequences and lacked quality scores, the filtering could not match the filtering applied to full-length reads. Sequences were annotated with PyIR, a Python wrapper for IgBLAST v1.9, using IMGT germline references to assign V/J genes and CDR3. Any read was removed if the V/J assignment was weak (E-value above 1e-6), the CDR3 was missing, or the read contained stop codons, out-of-frame junctions, or ambiguous translated residues. V3J clonotypes were defined as sequences sharing the same inferred V gene, J gene, and CDR3 amino acid sequence. Percentage overlap between repertoires was calculated by dividing the number of shared unique clonotypes by the size of the smaller repertoire. RTK rarefaction, the Chao1 estimator, and Recon v2.1 estimates of unobserved clonotypes were used to assess repertoire richness. Held by TCRdb, this immuneACCESS table contains in-frame sequences only and omits some clones. Under half of the omission traces to an unresolved V gene where checked; the cause of the rest is unknown. Clone size and the V and J calls come from that table; the DNA yielded D and trimming. The sample table lists around 500,000 clones, approximately 79% of them with a count of one. About 12% of the sample goes to the ten largest clones.

The donors were healthy, HIV-negative adults who had no recently reported acute infections or vaccinations. Only Caucasian adults living in Nashville, Tennessee, USA were represented among the donors. In the unsorted samples, some 100 million PBMCs were counted, and genomic DNA was extracted using the QIAamp DNA Blood Mini kit. Blood was obtained by leukapheresis, after which PBMCs were separated by Ficoll-Histopaque density gradient centrifugation and cryopreserved in liquid nitrogen vapor phase. Sequencing used PBMCs. This clonotype originated in a woman aged 35 to 49 in good health. Some clones in this sample may be carry-over from other donors' samples. This chain is built from TRBV5-1 and TRBJ1-1; the D segment could be TRBD1, given 6 matching bases. Here is the DNA: TGCGCCAGCAGCTTGGCTGGGGGCGGCACTGAAGCTTTCTTT. The encoded protein is CASSLAGGGTEAFF.